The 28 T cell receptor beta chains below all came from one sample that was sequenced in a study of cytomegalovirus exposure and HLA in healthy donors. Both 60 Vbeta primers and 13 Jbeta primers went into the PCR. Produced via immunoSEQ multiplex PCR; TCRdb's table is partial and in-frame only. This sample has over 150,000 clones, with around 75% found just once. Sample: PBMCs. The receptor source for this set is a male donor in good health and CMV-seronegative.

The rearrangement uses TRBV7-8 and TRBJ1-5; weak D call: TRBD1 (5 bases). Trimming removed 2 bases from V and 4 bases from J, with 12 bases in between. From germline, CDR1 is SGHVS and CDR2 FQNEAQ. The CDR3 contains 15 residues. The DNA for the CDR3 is TGTGCCAGCAGCTTATCTGGGGGGGTTAATCAGCCCCAGCATTTT. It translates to CASSLSGGVNQPQHF.

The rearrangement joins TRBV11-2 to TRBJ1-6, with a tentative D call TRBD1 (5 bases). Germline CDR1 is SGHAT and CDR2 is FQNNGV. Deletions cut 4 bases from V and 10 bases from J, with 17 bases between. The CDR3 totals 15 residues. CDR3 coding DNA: TGTGCCAGCAGCTCGGAGCGGGGTAGGGGCTCACCCCTCCACTTT. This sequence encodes CASSSERGRGSPLHF.

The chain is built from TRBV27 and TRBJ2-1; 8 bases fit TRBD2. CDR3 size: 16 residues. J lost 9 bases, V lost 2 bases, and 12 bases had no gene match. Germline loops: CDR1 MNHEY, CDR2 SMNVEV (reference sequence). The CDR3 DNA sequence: TGTGCCAGCAGTTTAGGATCGAGCGGGGGATTCGGTGAGCAGTTCTTC. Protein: CASSLGSSGGFGEQFF.

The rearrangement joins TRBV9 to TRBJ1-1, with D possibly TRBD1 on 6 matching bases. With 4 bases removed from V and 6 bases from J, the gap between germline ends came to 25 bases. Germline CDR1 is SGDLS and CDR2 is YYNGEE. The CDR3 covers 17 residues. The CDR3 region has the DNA TGTGCCAGCAGCAAAAAAGGCAGCGTATCACAGGGCGCTGAAGCTTTCTTT. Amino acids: CASSKKGSVSQGAEAFF.

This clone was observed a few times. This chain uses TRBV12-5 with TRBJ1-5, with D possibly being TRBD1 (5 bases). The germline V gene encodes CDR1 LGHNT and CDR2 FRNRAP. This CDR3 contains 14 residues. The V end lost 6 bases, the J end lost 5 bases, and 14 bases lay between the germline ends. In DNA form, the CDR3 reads TGTGCTAGTGGGGCGAGACAGCTATATCAGCCCCAGCATTTT. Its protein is CASGARQLYQPQHF.

CDR3 sequence (DNA): TGTGCCAGCAGCTTAGACCAGGGACTCGAGCAGTTCTTC. Its protein product is CASSLDQGLEQFF. The genes are TRBV11-2 and TRBJ2-1, with a weak D call TRBD2 (6 bases). V lost 0 bases, J lost 10 bases, and 10 bases lay in between. Germline CDR1 reads SGHAT; CDR2 reads FQNNGV. The CDR3 has 13 residues.

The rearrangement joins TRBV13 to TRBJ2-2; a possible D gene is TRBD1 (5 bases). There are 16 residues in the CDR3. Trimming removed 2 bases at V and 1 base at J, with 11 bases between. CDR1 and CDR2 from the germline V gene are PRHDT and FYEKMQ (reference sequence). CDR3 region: CASSLPREGNTGELFF. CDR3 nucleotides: TGTGCCAGCAGCTTACCCAGGGAAGGGAACACCGGGGAGCTGTTTTTT.

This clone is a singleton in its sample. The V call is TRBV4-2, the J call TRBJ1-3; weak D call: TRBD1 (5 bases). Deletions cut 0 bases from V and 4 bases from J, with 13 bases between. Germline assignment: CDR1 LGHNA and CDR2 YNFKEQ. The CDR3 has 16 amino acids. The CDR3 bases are TGTGCCAGCAGCCAAGAATCGCAGGGCGGCGGAAACACCATATATTTT. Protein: CASSQESQGGGNTIYF.

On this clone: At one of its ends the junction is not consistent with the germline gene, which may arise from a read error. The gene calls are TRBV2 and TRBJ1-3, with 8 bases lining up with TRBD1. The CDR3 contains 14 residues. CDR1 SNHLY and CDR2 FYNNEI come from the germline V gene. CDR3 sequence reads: CASSGTGTGNIIYF. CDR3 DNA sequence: TGTGCCAGCAGTGGGACAGGGACCGGAAACATCATATATTTT.

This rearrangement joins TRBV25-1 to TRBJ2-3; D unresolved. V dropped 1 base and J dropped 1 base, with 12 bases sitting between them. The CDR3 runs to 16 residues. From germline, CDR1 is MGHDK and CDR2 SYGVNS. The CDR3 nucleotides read TGTGCCAGCAGTGAATCGGTAGTTGTGGGCACAGATACGCAGTATTTT. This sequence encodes CASSESVVVGTDTQYF.

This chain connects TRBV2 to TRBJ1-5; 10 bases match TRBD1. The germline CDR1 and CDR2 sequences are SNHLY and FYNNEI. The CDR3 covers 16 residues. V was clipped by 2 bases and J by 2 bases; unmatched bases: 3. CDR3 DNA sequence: TGTGCCAGCAGTGAACGGACAGGGGGGGGCAATCAGCCCCAGCATTTT. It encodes CASSERTGGGNQPQHF.

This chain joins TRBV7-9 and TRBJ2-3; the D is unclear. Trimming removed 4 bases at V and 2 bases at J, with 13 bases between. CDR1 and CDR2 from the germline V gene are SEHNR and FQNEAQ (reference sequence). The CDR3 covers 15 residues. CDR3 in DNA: TGTGCCAGCAGCTGGGCCTCCCTTCCCACAGATACGCAGTATTTT. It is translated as CASSWASLPTDTQYF.

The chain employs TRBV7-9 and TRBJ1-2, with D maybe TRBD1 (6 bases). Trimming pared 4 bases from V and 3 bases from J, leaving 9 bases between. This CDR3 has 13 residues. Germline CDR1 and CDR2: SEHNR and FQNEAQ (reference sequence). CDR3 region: CASSSDRHYGYTF. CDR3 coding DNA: TGTGCCAGCAGCTCGGACAGACACTATGGCTACACCTTC.

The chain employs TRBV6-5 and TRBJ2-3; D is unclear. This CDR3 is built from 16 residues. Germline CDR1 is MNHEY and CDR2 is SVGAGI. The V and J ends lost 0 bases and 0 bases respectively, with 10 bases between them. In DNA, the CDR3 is TGTGCCAGCAGTTACTCGACTTTTGTCAGCACAGATACGCAGTATTTT. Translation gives CASSYSTFVSTDTQYF.

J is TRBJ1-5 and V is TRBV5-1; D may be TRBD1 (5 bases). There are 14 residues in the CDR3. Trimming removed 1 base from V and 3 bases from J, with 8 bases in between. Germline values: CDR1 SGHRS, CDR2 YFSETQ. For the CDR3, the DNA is TGCGCCAGCAGCTTGCCGGGGGTCAATCAGCCCCAGCATTTT. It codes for CASSLPGVNQPQHF.

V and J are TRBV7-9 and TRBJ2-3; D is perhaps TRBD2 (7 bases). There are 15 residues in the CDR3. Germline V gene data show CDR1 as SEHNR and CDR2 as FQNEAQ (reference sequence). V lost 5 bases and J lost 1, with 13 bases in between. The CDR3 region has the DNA TGTGCCAGCAGCCGTCGGGGGGCCGGCACAGATACGCAGTATTTT. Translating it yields CASSRRGAGTDTQYF.

In DNA, the CDR3 is TGTGCCAGCGCCACAGGGTATAATCAGCCCCAGCATTTT. This gives the protein CASATGYNQPQHF. This chain uses TRBV2 with TRBJ1-5; weak D call: TRBD1 (6 bases). Germline V lookup: CDR1 SNHLY, CDR2 FYNNEI. Trimming cost V 8 bases and J 4 bases, with 12 bases left between them. The CDR3 sequence is 13 residues long.

The CDR3 sequence is CASSGQGAPEQYF. As DNA, the CDR3 is TGTGCCAGCAGTGGTCAGGGGGCGCCCGAGCAGTACTTC. J is TRBJ2-7 and V is TRBV2; 8 nucleotides line up with TRBD1. CDR3 length: 13 amino acids. Per the germline V gene, CDR1 is SNHLY and CDR2 is FYNNEI. After removal of 4 bases from V and 6 bases from J, the junction contained 5 bases not matched to a gene.

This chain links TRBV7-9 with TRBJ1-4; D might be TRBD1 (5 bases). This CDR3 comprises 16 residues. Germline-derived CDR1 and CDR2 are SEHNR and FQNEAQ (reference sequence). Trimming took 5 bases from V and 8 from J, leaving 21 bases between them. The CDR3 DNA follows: TGTGCCAGCAGCCCCAGTGGGGCATCGGCCAGGGAAAAACTGTTTTTT. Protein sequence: CASSPSGASAREKLFF.

The CDR3 region is CSVATPASGRCEQFF. The CDR3 nucleotides are TGCAGCGTTGCCACCCCAGCTAGCGGGAGGTGTGAGCAGTTCTTC. The chain carries TRBV29-1 and TRBJ2-1; 11 bases are shared with TRBD2. From germline, CDR1 is SQVTM and CDR2 ANQGSEA. The ends lost 4 bases at V and 9 bases at J; junction bases unmatched: 11. The CDR3 is made up of 15 amino acids.

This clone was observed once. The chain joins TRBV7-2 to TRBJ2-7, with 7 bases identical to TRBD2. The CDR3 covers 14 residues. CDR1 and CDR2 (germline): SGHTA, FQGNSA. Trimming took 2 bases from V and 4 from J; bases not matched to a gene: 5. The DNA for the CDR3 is TGTGCCAGCAGCTTATTTTCTAGCGGTTACGAGCAGTACTTC. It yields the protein CASSLFSSGYEQYF.

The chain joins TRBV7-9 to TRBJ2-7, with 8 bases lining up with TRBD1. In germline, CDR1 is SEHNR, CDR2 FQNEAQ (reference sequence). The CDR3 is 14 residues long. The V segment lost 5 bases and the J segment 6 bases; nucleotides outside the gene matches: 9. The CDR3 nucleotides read TGTGCCAGCAGCACAGGACAGGGTCCTGCCGAGCAGTACTTC. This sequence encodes CASSTGQGPAEQYF.

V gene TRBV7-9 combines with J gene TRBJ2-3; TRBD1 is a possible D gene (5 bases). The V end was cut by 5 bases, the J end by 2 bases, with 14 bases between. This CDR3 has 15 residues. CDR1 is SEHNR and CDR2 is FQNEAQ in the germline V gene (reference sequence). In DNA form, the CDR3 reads TGTGCCAGCAGCCACCCCGGACATAACACAGATACGCAGTATTTT. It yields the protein CASSHPGHNTDTQYF.

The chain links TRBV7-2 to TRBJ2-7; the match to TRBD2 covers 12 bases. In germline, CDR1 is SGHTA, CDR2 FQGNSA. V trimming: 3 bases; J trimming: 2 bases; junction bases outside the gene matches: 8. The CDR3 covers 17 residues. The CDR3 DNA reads TGTGCCAGCAGCTTTCTGGCTAGCGGGAGGGCGACCTACGAGCAGTACTTC. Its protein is CASSFLASGRATYEQYF.

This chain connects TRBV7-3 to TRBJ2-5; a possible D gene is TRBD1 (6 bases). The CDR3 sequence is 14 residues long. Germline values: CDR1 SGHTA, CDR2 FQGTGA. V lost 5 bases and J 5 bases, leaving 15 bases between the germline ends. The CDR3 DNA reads TGTGCCAGCAGCCCAACAGGGCGTGGTGAGACCCAGTACTTC. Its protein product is CASSPTGRGETQYF.

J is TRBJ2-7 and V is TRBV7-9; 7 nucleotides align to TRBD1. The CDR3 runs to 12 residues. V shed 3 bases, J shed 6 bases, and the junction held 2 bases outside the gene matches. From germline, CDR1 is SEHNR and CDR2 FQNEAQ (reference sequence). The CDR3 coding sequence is TGTGCCAGCAGCTTCGACAGGGCCGAGCAGTACTTC. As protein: CASSFDRAEQYF.

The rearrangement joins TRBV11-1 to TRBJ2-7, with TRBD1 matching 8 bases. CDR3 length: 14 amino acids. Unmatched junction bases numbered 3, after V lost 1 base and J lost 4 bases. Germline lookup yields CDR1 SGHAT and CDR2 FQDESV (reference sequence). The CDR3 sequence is CASSLEQGDYEQYF. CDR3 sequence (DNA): TGTGCCAGCAGCTTAGAACAGGGGGATTACGAGCAGTACTTC.

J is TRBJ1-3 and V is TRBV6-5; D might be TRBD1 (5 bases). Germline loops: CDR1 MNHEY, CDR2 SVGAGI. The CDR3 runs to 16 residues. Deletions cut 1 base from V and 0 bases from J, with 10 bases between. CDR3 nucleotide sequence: TGTGCCAGCAGTTACTGGGGCCCCAGCTCTGGAAACACCATATATTTT. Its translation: CASSYWGPSSGNTIYF.